This T cell receptor (beta chain) comes out of a study of PD-L1 blockade in urothelial cancer. J gave up 6 bases and V 6 bases, and 8 bases lay outside the gene matches. The CDR3 runs to 16 residues. Germline V gene lookup returns CDR1 KGHSH and CDR2 LQKENI. Templates that were synthetic TCR analogs were spiked into each PCR. TCRdb's table, derived via immunoSEQ multiplex PCR, lists solely in-frame clones and lacks some. The sample includes roughly 52,000 clones, 75% to 85% seen only once; the top ten take 8.5% to 12%. The time point here: pretreatment peripheral blood. The chain joins TRBV18 to TRBJ1-4, with 12 bases fitting TRBD1. This clonotype originated in a man in his 70s with urothelial cancer. The source was PBMCs, collected around atezolizumab (anti-PD-L1) treatment. The CDR3 protein is CASSQGTGGGHEKLFF. CDR3 nucleotides: TGTGCCAGCTCGCAAGGGACAGGGGGCGGTCATGAAAAACTGTTTTTT.